These T cell receptor beta chains were read from a single sample in a study of early T cells in non-severe SARS-CoV-2 infection. TCRdb itself ran the 5' RACE reads through MiXCR, one entry per CDR3 protein. The sample holds around 40,000 distinct CDR3 sequences, approximately 10% seen once. What was sequenced was whole blood. The receptor source for this set is an adult who was a healthcare worker with PCR-confirmed SARS-CoV-2 infection or an uninfected control (not recorded which). The CDR3 runs from the conserved cysteine through the conserved F or W. The D gene is left open where the match is weak. A row's size may be missing; if present it is once, few, many or a size class.

CASSLQGAGELFF	TGTGCCAGCAGTTTGCAGGGGGCCGGGGAGCTGTTTTTT	TRBD1	TRBV12-3/TRBV12-4	few	TRBJ2-2
CASSQVRGLGGNEQFF	TGTGCCAGCAGCCAAGTAAGGGGACTAGGGGGCAATGAGCAGTTCTTC	TRBD2	TRBV3-1	many	TRBJ2-1
CSVEARGTSGRAASWEQYF	TGCAGCGTTGAAGCCCGCGGGACTAGCGGGAGGGCCGCTTCTTGGGAGCAGTACTTC	TRBD2	TRBV29-1	many	TRBJ2-7
CASSSPVRAGITDTQYF	TGTGCCAGCAGTTCCCCCGTTCGAGCGGGAATCACAGATACGCAGTATTTT	TRBD2	TRBV28	few	TRBJ2-3
CASSFSSKIFSTDTQYF	TGTGCCAGCAGTTTCTCATCAAAGATATTTAGCACAGATACGCAGTATTTT	.	TRBV6-2/TRBV6-3	.	TRBJ2-3
CASANTGTGFLTYGYTF	TGTGCCAGCGCAAATACCGGGACAGGATTTTTGACCTATGGCTACACCTTC	TRBD1	TRBV4-2	.	TRBJ1-2
CASSEQGNEQFF	TGTGCCAGCAGTGAACAGGGGAATGAGCAGTTCTTC	TRBD1	TRBV12-3/TRBV12-4	many	TRBJ2-1
CASSLETGSPLHF	TGTGCCAGCAGCTTAGAAACAGGCTCGCCCCTCCACTTT	.	TRBV11-2	many	TRBJ1-6
CSVARTNLITGELFF	TGCAGCGTGGCACGGACTAACCTAATCACCGGGGAGCTGTTTTTT	.	TRBV29-1	many	TRBJ2-2
CASSMESGSDGNIQYF	TGTGCCAGTAGTATGGAGAGCGGATCAGATGGTAACATTCAGTACTTC	.	TRBV19	many	TRBJ2-4
CASSKVERRCTDTQYF	TGTGCCAGCAGCAAAGTAGAGCGGAGATGCACAGATACGCAGTATTTT	.	TRBV21-1	.	TRBJ2-3